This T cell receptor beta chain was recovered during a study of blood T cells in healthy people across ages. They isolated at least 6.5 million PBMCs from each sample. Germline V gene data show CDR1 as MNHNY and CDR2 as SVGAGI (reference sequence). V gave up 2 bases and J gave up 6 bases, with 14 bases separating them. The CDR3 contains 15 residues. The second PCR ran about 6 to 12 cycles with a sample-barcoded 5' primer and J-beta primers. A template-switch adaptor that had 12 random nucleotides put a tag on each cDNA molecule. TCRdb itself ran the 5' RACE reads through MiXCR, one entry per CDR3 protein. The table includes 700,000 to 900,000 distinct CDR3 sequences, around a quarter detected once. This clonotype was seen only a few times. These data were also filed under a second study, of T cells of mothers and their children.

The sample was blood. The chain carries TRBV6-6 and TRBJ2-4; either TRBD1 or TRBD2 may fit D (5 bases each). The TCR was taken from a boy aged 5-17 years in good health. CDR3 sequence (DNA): TGTGCCAGCAGTTACGGGGCGCGGGTGGGAAACATTCAGTACTTC. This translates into CASSYGARVGNIQYF.